This T cell receptor beta chain is from a study of T-cell memory formation after mild COVID-19. Study-wide context: TCR clusters were mostly confined to one donor each.

A single record per CDR3 protein comes from TCRdb applying MiXCR to the 5' RACE reads. The sample holds over 350,000 distinct CDR3 sequences, 20% to 25% seen once. This CDR3 region has 15 residues. Trimming removed 5 bases from V and 3 bases from J, with 14 bases in between. The rearrangement uses TRBV12-3 or TRBV12-4 and TRBJ1-3; D perhaps matches TRBD1 (5 bases). The sample comprised PBMCs or a T cell subset sorted from them (not recorded which). This sequence was found in an adult woman who had mild COVID-19 (a few samples of this study predate the infection). Cell type and time point are not known. CDR3 sequence: CASSQQGSYGNTIYF. As DNA, the CDR3 is TGTGCCAGCAGTCAGCAGGGTAGCTATGGAAACACCATATATTTT.